The 13 T cell receptor beta chains below come from one sample, sequenced in a study of patients and donors after allogeneic stem cell transplantation. TCRdb fed the RT-PCR reads into MiXCR, producing one record per CDR3 protein. Among some 40,000 distinct CDR3 sequences, under 35% were seen once, and the ten largest hold 55% to 75%. Material for sequencing was blood, either unsorted or a sorted T cell fraction (not recorded which). Every receptor here comes from a human donor who was either an allogeneic HSCT recipient or a stem cell or donor lymphocyte infusion donor (not recorded which). It is not recorded whose cells these are; they may come from a transplant donor.

This rearrangement joins TRBV25-1 to TRBJ2-7; possibly TRBD1 or TRBD2 for D (7 bases each). Germline V gene data show CDR1 as MGHDK and CDR2 as SYGVNS. V gave up 3 bases and J gave up 4 bases, with 16 bases separating them. CDR3 length: 15 residues. The CDR3 spells CASSDPGGLRYEQYF. The CDR3 region has the DNA TGTGCCAGCAGTGATCCAGGGGGACTACGTTACGAGCAGTACTTC.

V and J are TRBV7-9 and TRBJ2-1; perhaps TRBD2 as D (6 bases). Germline CDR1 and CDR2: SEHNR and FQNEAQ (reference sequence). The CDR3 totals 13 residues. V was clipped by 5 bases and J by 10 bases, with 15 bases between them. The CDR3 loop is CASSPPTGREQFF. CDR3 coding DNA: TGTGCCAGCAGCCCCCCTACCGGGAGAGAGCAGTTCTTC. Together with reference TRBV7-9 and TRBJ2-1, the CDR3 gives the full variable domain: DTGVSQNPRHKITKRGQNVTFRCDPISEHNRLYWYRQTLGQGPEFLTYFQNEAQLEKSRLLSDRFSAERPKGSFSTLEIQRTEQGDSAMYLCASSPPTGREQFFGPGTRLTVL.

The V and J genes are TRBV7-9 and TRBJ2-7; TRBD2 agrees at 7 bases. Germline CDR1 is SEHNR and CDR2 is FQNEAQ (reference sequence). The CDR3 covers 14 residues. Unmatched junction bases numbered 2, after V lost 1 base and J lost 2 bases. The DNA for the CDR3 is TGTGCCAGCAGCTTAGGCGGGAGCGCCTACGAGCAGTACTTC. This gives the protein CASSLGGSAYEQYF.

There are a few counts of this clonotype. In nucleotides, the CDR3 is TGTGCCAGCACCGGACAGTCCCGTTGGGACGAGCAGTACTTC. Translating gives CASTGQSRWDEQYF. The chain joins TRBV2 to TRBJ2-7, with TRBD1 as a possible D gene (6 bases). Germline loops: CDR1 SNHLY, CDR2 FYNNEI. The CDR3 consists of 14 residues. Trimming pared 7 bases from V and 5 bases from J, leaving 18 bases between.

V usage is TRBV20-1 and J usage is TRBJ2-7; D unclear. V lost 6 bases, J lost 5 bases, and 11 bases lay in between. Germline V gives CDR1 DFQATT, CDR2 SNEGSKA (reference sequence). The CDR3 length is 11 residues. CDR3: CSALGPHEQYF. The CDR3 DNA reads TGCAGTGCCCTCGGGCCCCACGAGCAGTACTTC.

This clonotype was seen repeatedly, ten times or more. The gene calls are TRBV12-3 or TRBV12-4 and TRBJ1-2, with TRBD1 identical over 8 bases. J gave up 0 bases and V 7 bases, and 1 base lay outside the gene matches. This CDR3 is 13 amino acids long. This chain's CDR3 is CASKGQANYGYTF. CDR3 in DNA: TGTGCCAGCAAGGGACAGGCTAACTATGGCTACACCTTC.

The chain recombines TRBV28 with TRBJ2-5; D gene ambiguous. CDR1 MDHEN and CDR2 SYDVKM come from the germline V gene. V lost 7 bases, J lost 4 bases, and 22 bases lay in between. The CDR3 loop spans 16 amino acids. As DNA, the CDR3 is TGTGCCAGCACCAACGGGCACCCCCATGCGATAGAGACCCAGTACTTC. Its translation is CASTNGHPHAIETQYF.

This clonotype was recorded a few times. This chain links TRBV12-3 or TRBV12-4 with TRBJ1-1; D gene ambiguous. The CDR3 totals 14 residues. The V and J ends lost 5 bases and 0 bases respectively, with 10 bases between them. The CDR3 coding sequence is TGTGCCAGCAGTGTCTGGAGCATGAACACTGAAGCTTTCTTT. Translated, it gives CASSVWSMNTEAFF.

The rearrangement uses TRBV20-1 and TRBJ1-1, with 7 bases that match TRBD1. V trimming: 5 bases; J trimming: 10 bases; junction bases outside the gene matches: 4. Germline lookup yields CDR1 DFQATT and CDR2 SNEGSKA (reference sequence). CDR3 length: 10 residues. The CDR3 sequence is CSADRAIAFF. The CDR3 coding sequence is TGCAGTGCTGACAGGGCGATAGCTTTCTTT.

In the case of this clonotype: One end of the junction is discordant with germline, which a read error may explain. V gene TRBV7-7 combines with J gene TRBJ2-2; 8 nucleotides line up with TRBD2. Germline values: CDR1 SSHAT, CDR2 FNYEAQ (reference sequence). The CDR3 consists of 14 residues. The CDR3 nucleotides read TGTGCTAGCAGCTCGACTAGCGCCACCGGGGAGCTGTTTTTT. Its translation: CASSSTSATGELFF.

The chain is built from TRBV6-2 or TRBV6-3 and TRBJ2-7, with unresolved D. The CDR3 length is 11 residues. In germline, CDR1 is MNHEY, CDR2 SVGEGT. Trimming removed 5 bases from V and 3 bases from J, with 5 bases in between. In DNA, the CDR3 is TGTGCCAGCAGTCGGCGCTACGAGCAGTACTTC. It is translated as CASSRRYEQYF.

The gene calls are TRBV5-8 and TRBJ1-1; a weak D match, TRBD1 (6 bases). CDR1 SGHTS and CDR2 YDEGEE come from the germline V gene. The CDR3 length is 17 residues. Deletions cut 1 base from V and 4 bases from J, with 20 bases between. CDR3 DNA: TGTGCCAGCAGCTTGACCTTCTACAGGGCGGCTGCCACTGAAGCTTTCTTT. Its protein is CASSLTFYRAAATEAFF.

This clonotype was counted only a few times. The V call is TRBV28, the J call TRBJ2-2; 7 bases fit TRBD1. The CDR3 sequence is 14 residues long. With 5 bases clipped from V and 1 base from J, the junction kept 1 base outside the gene matches. In germline, CDR1 is MDHEN, CDR2 SYDVKM. CDR3 DNA: TGTGCCAGCAGTCGGACAGGGAACACCGGGGAGCTGTTTTTT. This sequence encodes CASSRTGNTGELFF. The full variable domain, rest sourced from reference TRBV28 and TRBJ2-2, is DVKVTQSSRYLVKRTGEKVFLECVQDMDHENMFWYRQDPGLGLRLIYFSYDVKMKEKGDIPEGYSVSREKKERFSLILESASTNQTSMYLCASSRTGNTGELFFGEGSRLTVL.